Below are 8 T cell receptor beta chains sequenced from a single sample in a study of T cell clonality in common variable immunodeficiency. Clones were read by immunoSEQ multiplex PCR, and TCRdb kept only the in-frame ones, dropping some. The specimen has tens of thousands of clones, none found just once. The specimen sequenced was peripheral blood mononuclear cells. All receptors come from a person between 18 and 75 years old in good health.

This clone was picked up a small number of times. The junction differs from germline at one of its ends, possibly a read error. The CDR3 loop reads CASSYSTSGGLYDYTF. CDR3 DNA (partial): TGTGCCAGCAGTTATTCTACTAGCGGGGGGTTGTATGAC. The chain combines TRBV6-2 or TRBV6-3 with TRBJ1-2, with D possibly being TRBD1 (5 bases). The read is 3 residues too short to cover the CDR3 end, so that end is filled in from the germline J gene. The CDR3 has 16 amino acids. CDR1 MNHEY and CDR2 SVGEGT come from the germline V gene.

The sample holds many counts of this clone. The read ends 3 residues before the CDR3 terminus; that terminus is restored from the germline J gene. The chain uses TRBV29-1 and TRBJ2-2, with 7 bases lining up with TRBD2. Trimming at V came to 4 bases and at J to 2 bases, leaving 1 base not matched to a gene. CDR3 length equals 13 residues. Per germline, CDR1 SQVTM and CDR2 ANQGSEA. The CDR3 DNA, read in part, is TGCAGCGTTGGGGGGGGAAACACCGGGGAG. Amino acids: CSVGGGNTGE. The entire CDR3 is CSVGGGNTGELFF.

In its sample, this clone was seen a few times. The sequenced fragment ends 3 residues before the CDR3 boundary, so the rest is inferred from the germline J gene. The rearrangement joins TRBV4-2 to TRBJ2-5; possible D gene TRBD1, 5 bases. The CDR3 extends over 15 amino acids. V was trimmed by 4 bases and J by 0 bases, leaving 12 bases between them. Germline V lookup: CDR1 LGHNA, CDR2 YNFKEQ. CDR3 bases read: TGTGCCAGCAGCCCCCCGGGCAGGGACCAAGAGACC. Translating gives CASSPPGRDQET. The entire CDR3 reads CASSPPGRDQETQYF.

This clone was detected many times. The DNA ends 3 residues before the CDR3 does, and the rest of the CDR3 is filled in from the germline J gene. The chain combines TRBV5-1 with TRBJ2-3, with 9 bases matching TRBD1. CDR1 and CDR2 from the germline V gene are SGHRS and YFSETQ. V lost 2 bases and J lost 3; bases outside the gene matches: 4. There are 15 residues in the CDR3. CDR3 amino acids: CASSLRDRVTDTQYF. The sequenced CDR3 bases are TGCGCCAGCAGCTTAAGGGACAGGGTGACAGATACG. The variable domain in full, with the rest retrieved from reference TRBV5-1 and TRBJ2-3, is KAGVTQTPRYLIKTRGQQVTLSCSPISGHRSVSWYQQTPGQGLQFLFEYFSETQRNKGNFPGRFSGRQFSNSRSEMNVSTLELGDSALYLCASSLRDRVTDTQYFGPGTRLTVL.

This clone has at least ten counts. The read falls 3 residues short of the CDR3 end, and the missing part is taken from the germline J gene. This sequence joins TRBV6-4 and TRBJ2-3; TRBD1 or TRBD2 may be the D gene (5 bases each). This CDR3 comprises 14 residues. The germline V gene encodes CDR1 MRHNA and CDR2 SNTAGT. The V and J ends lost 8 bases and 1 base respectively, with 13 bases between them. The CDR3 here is CASSRELGTDTQYF. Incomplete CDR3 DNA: TGTGCCAGCTCCAGGGAGTTAGGCACAGATACG.

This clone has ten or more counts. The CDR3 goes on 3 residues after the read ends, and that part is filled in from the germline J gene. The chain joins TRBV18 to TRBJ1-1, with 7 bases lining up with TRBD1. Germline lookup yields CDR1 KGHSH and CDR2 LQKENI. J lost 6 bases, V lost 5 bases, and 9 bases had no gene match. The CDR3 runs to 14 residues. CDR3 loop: CASSNSGTASEAFF. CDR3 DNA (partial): TGTGCCAGCTCAAATTCTGGGACAGCCTCTGAA.

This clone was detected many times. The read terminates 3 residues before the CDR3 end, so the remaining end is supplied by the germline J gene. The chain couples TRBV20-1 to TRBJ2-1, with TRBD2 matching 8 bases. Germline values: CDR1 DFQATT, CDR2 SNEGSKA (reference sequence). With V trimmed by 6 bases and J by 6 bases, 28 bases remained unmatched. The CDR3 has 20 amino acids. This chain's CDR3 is CSAKNWLGLVPHVLGNEQFF. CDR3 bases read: TGCAGTGCCAAGAACTGGCTGGGACTAGTTCCCCACGTCCTCGGCAATGAG.

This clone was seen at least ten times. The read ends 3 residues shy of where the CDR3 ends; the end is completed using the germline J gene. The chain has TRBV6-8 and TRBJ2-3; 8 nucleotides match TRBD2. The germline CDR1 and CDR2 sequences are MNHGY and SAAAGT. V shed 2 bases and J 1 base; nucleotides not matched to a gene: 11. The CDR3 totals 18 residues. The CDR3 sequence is CASSYPVPFSGGTDTQYF. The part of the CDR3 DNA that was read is TGTGCCAGCAGTTACCCAGTCCCATTTAGCGGGGGCACAGATACG.